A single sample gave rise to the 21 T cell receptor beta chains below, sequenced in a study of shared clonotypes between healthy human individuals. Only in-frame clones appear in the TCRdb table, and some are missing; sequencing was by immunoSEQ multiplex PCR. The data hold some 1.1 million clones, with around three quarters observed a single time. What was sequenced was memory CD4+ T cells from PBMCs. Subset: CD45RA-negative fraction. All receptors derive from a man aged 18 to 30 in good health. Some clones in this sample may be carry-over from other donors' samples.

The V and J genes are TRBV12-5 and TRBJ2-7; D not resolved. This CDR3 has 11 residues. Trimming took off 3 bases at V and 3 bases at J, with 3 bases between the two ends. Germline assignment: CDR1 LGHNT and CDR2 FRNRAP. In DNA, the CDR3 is TGTGCTAGTGGTTTTAGCTACGAGCAGTACTTC. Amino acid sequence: CASGFSYEQYF. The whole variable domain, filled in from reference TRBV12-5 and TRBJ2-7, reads DARVTQTPRHKVTEMGQEVTMRCQPILGHNTVFWYRQTMMQGLELLAYFRNRAPLDDSGMPKDRFSAEMPDATLATLKIQPSEPRDSAVYFCASGFSYEQYFGPGTRLTVT.

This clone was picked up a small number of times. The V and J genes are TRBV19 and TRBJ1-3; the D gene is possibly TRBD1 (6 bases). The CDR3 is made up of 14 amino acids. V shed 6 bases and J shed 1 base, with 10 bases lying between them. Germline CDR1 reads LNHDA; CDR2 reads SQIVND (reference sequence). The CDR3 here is CASSEGQSGNTIYF. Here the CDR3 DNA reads TGTGCCAGTAGCGAAGGACAGTCTGGAAACACCATATATTTT.

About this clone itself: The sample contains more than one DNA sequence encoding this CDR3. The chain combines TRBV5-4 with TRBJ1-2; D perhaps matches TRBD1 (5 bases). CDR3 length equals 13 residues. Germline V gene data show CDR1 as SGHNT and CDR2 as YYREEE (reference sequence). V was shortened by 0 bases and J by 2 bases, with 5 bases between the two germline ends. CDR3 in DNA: TGTGCCAGCAGCTTGGGGGGCAACTATGGCTACACCTTC. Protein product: CASSLGGNYGYTF.

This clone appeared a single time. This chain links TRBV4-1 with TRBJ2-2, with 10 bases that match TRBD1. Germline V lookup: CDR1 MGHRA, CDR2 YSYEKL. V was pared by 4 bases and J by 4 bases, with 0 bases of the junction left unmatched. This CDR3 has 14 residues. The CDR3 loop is CASSRTGGTGELFF. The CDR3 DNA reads TGCGCCAGCAGCCGGACAGGGGGCACCGGGGAGCTGTTTTTT.

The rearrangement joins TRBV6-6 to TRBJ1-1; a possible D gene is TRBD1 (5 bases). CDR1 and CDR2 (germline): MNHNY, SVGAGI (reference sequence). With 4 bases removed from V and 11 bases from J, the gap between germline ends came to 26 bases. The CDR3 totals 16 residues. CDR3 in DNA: TGTGCCAGCAGTTCTTCCGACCGGGGACCCCGAAATCGGGCTTTCTTT. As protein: CASSSSDRGPRNRAFF.

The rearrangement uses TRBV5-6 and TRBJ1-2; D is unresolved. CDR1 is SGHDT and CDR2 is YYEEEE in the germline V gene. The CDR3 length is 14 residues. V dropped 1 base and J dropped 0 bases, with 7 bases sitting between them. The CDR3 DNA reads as TGTGCCAGCAGCTTGCAGACTTCTAACTATGGCTACACCTTC. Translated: CASSLQTSNYGYTF.

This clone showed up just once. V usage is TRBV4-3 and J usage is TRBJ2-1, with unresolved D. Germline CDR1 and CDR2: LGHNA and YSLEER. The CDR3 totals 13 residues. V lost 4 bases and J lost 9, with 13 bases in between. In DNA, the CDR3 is TGCGCCAGCAGCCTTCCTCCCAGGCCTGAGCAGTTCTTC. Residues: CASSLPPRPEQFF.

CDR3 bases: TGTGCCAGCAGCCCACCCGGGACGACCCAAGAGACCCAGTACTTC. Encoded protein: CASSPPGTTQETQYF. The chain employs TRBV5-4 and TRBJ2-5; perhaps D is TRBD1 or TRBD2 (5 bases each). The CDR3 is 15 residues long. V was pared by 4 bases and J by 1 base, with 14 bases between. Germline CDR1 and CDR2: SGHNT and YYREEE (reference sequence).

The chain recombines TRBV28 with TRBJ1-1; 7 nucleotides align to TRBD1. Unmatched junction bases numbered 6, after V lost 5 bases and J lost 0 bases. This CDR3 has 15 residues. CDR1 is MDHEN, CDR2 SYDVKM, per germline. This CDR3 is CASSGDSRMNTEAFF. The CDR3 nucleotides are TGTGCCAGCAGTGGGGACAGCCGTATGAACACTGAAGCTTTCTTT.

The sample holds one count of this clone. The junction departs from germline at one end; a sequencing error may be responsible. The CDR3 loop reads CASREGRGPNEQFF. Here the CDR3 DNA reads TGTGCCAGCAGGGAAGGTAGGGGACCCAATGAGCAGTTCTTC. J is TRBJ2-1 and V is TRBV2; D is perhaps TRBD1 or TRBD2 (5 bases each). This CDR3 comprises 14 residues. The germline V gene encodes CDR1 SNHLY and CDR2 FYNNEI.

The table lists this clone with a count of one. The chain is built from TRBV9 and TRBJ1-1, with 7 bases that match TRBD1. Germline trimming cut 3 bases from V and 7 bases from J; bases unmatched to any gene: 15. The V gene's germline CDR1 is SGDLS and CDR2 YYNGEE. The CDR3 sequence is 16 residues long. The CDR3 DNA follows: TGTGCCAGCAGCGCGGCCAGCGCGACAGGGCGAGGTGAAGCTTTCTTT. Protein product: CASSAASATGRGEAFF. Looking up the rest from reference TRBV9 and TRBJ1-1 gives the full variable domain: DSGVTQTPKHLITATGQRVTLRCSPRSGDLSVYWYQQSLDQGLQFLIQYYNGEERAKGNILERFSAQQFPDLHSELNLSSLELGDSALYFCASSAASATGRGEAFFGQGTRLTVV.

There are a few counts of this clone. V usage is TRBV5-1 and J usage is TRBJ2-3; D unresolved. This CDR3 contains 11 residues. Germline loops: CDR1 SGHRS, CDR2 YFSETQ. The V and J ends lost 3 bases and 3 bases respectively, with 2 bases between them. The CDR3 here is CASSWTDTQYF. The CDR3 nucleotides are TGCGCCAGCAGCTGGACAGATACGCAGTATTTT.

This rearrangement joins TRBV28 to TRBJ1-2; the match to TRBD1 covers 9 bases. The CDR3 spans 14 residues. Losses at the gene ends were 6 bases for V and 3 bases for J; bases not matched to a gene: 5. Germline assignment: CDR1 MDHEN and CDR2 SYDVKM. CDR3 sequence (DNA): TGTGCCAGCAGGAGACAGGGGGGCCACTATGGCTACACCTTC. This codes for CASRRQGGHYGYTF.

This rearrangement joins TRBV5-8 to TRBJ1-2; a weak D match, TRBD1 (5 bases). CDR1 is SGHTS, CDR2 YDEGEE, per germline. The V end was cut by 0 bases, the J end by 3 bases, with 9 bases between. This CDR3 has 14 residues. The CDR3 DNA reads TGTGCCAGCAGCTTGGGGGGGGACCACTATGGCTACACCTTC. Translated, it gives CASSLGGDHYGYTF.

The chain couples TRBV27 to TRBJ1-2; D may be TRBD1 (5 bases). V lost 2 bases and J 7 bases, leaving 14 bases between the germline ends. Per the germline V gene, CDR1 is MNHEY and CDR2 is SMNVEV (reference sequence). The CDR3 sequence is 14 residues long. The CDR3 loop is CASSLQSGGSGYTF. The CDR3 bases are TGTGCCAGCAGTTTACAATCCGGGGGAAGTGGCTACACCTTC.

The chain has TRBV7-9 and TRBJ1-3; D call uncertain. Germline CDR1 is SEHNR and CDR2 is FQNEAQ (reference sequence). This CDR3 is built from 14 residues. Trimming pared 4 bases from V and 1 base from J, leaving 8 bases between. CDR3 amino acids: CASSSISSGNTIYF. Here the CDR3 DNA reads TGTGCCAGCAGCTCAATCTCATCTGGAAACACCATATATTTT.

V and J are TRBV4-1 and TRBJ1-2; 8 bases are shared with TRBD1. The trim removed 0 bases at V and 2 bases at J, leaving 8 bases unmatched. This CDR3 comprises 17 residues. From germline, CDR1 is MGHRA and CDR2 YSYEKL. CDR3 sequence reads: CASSQDLGTGKNYGYTF. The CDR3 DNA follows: TGCGCCAGCAGCCAAGATCTGGGGACAGGAAAAAACTATGGCTACACCTTC.

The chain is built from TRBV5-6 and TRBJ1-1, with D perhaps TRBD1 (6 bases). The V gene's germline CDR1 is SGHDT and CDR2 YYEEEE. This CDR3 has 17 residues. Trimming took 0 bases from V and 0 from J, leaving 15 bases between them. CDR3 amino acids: CASSLGGRGAVNTEAFF. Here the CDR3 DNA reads TGTGCCAGCAGCTTGGGAGGAAGGGGGGCCGTGAACACTGAAGCTTTCTTT.

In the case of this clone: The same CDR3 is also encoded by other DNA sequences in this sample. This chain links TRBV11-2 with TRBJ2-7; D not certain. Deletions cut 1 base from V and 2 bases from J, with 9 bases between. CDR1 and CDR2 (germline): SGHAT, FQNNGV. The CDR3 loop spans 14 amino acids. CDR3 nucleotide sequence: TGTGCCAGCAGCTTAGGCCCCACTACCTACGAGCAGTACTTC. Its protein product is CASSLGPTTYEQYF. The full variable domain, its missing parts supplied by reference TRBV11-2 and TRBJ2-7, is EAGVAQSPRYKIIEKRQSVAFWCNPISGHATLYWYQQILGQGPKLLIQFQNNGVVDDSQLPKDRFSAERLKGVDSTLKIQPAKLEDSAVYLCASSLGPTTYEQYFGPGTRLTVT.

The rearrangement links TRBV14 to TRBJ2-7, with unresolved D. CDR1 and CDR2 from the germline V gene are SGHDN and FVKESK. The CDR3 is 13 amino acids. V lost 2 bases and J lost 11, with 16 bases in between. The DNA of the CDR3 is TGTGCCAGCAGCCAATATGCCGAAACCCCCGAGTACTTC. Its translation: CASSQYAETPEYF.

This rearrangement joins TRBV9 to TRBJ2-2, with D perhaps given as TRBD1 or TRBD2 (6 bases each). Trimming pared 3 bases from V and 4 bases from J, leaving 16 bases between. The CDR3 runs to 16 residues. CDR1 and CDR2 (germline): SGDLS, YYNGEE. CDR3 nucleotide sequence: TGTGCCAGCAGCGCCGTGGGGGGCGCGGGCACCGGGGAGCTGTTTTTT. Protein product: CASSAVGGAGTGELFF.